This paragraph covers one T cell receptor (beta chain) sequence. No antigen is known for it. V was trimmed by 7 bases and J by 8 bases, leaving 12 bases between them. Germline assignment: CDR1 DFQATT and CDR2 SNEGSKA (reference sequence). The CDR3 has 11 residues. This record belongs to a study of beta chain features in type 1 diabetes. Study-level points and caveats: Across patients, naive, central memory and Treg TCRB repertoires exhibited apparently greater similarity than was observed across healthy donors.

Expressed TCRB transcripts were sequenced, since all the RNA that had been isolated was reverse transcribed. Assay: immunoSEQ multiplex PCR; the TCRdb copy retains only in-frame clones and omits some. The top ten hold about 0.086% of the sample, which has hundreds of thousands of clones, around 15% seen once. Source material: naive CD4+ T cells from blood. V gene TRBV20-1 combines with J gene TRBJ2-1, with D hard to call. The origin of this receptor is a man aged 18 to 29 in good health. The DNA of the CDR3 is TGCAGTGGCGCCAGTTTCCATGAGCAGTTCTTC. This gives the protein CSGASFHEQFF.